The 26 T cell receptor beta chains presented below share a single source sample, sequenced in a study of shared clonotypes between healthy human individuals. Assay used: immunoSEQ multiplex PCR; TCRdb lists only in-frame clones, some missing. Of more than 2 million clones in the sample, approximately 95% are singletons; the top ten hold 0.9% to 1.3%. Terminally differentiated effector memory CD45RA+ cells were excluded by CCR7 positive selection of CD45RO-negative cells. The material sequenced was naive CD8+ T cells sorted from blood. The source is a young man in good health.

CDR3 nucleotide sequence: TGTGCCTGGAACTCTCAGGGTTTCTTGATTTTGGGAGGCTACACCTTC. Translation: CAWNSQGFLILGGYTF. This sequence joins TRBV30 and TRBJ1-2, with TRBD1 as a possible D gene (5 bases). Germline V gene sequence: CDR1 GTSNPN, CDR2 SVGIG (reference sequence). The CDR3 contains 16 residues. Trimming left V 4 bases short and J 8 bases short, with 26 bases between.

This chain uses TRBV7-3 with TRBJ1-4; D call uncertain. This CDR3 comprises 16 residues. Germline values: CDR1 SGHTA, CDR2 FQGTGA. Trimming shortened V by 4 bases and J by 8 bases, and 20 bases separated the two germline ends. The CDR3 DNA is TGTGCCAGCAGCTCCACGAACCTCTACTGGAAAGAAAAACTGTTTTTT. It encodes CASSSTNLYWKEKLFF.

The V gene is TRBV28, the J gene TRBJ2-7; a possible D gene is TRBD2 (7 bases). This CDR3 region has 16 residues. Germline V gives CDR1 MDHEN, CDR2 SYDVKM. V was clipped by 5 bases and J by 4 bases, with 21 bases between them. As DNA, the CDR3 is TGTGCCAGCAGTCTCCGAGGGGGGGCAGGGTGGTACGAGCAGTACTTC. It is translated as CASSLRGGAGWYEQYF.

The chain joins TRBV7-6 to TRBJ2-5, with 10 bases aligning to TRBD2. CDR3 length: 16 residues. Germline values: CDR1 SGHVS, CDR2 FNYEAQ. The junction had 11 bases not matched to a gene; V was cut back by 5 bases and J by 5 bases. Written as DNA, the CDR3 is TGTGCCAGCAGCCTAGAGCGGGAGGGCCACCCTGAGACCCAGTACTTC. Protein: CASSLEREGHPETQYF.

The genes are TRBV11-2 and TRBJ2-3, with TRBD2 matching over 7 bases. Germline V gene sequence: CDR1 SGHAT, CDR2 FQNNGV. The CDR3 runs to 13 residues. V lost 5 bases, J lost 4 bases, and 3 bases stayed unmatched. The CDR3 is CASSGDYSDTQYF. DNA of the CDR3: TGTGCCAGCAGCGGGGACTATTCAGATACGCAGTATTTT.

The chain is built from TRBV6-5 and TRBJ2-7; 13 positions match TRBD2. Per the germline V gene, CDR1 is MNHEY and CDR2 is SVGAGI. This CDR3 region has 15 residues. Losses at the gene ends were 6 bases for V and 5 bases for J; bases not matched to a gene: 7. The CDR3 loop reads CASSQLAGGFDEQYF. CDR3 nucleotides: TGTGCCAGCAGCCAACTAGCGGGAGGGTTCGACGAGCAGTACTTC.

The genes are TRBV4-1 and TRBJ1-1; D might be TRBD1 (5 bases). V was pared by 0 bases and J by 5 bases, with 19 bases between. The germline CDR1 and CDR2 sequences are MGHRA and YSYEKL. This CDR3 is 17 amino acids long. The CDR3 loop is CASSQDRGMGTFTEAFF. DNA for the CDR3: TGCGCCAGCAGCCAAGATCGCGGTATGGGGACGTTTACTGAAGCTTTCTTT.

V is TRBV16 and J is TRBJ2-7; D is unresolved. Per the germline V gene, CDR1 is KGHSY and CDR2 is FQNENV. V dropped 3 bases and J dropped 2 bases, with 8 bases sitting between them. The CDR3 totals 13 residues. CDR3 nucleotide sequence: TGTGCCAGCAGCCAGGCTGGCACCTACGAGCAGTACTTC. Protein sequence: CASSQAGTYEQYF.

Remarks on this clone: Different DNA sequences within this sample yield the same CDR3. V is TRBV7-9 and J is TRBJ2-1, with 10 positions matching TRBD2. The CDR3 is 15 amino acids. J gave up 4 bases and V 5 bases, and 5 bases lay outside the gene matches. CDR1 and CDR2 from the germline V gene are SEHNR and FQNEAQ (reference sequence). The DNA of the CDR3 is TGTGCCAGCAGCCTTGGACTAGCGGTATACAATGAGCAGTTCTTC. It yields the protein CASSLGLAVYNEQFF.

The gene calls are TRBV11-2 and TRBJ1-2; D remains unclear. V was pared by 10 bases and J by 4 bases, with 16 bases between. Looked up from germline, CDR1 is SGHAT and CDR2 is FQNNGV. The CDR3 covers 13 residues. The CDR3 loop reads CATPSGLGYGYTF. The CDR3 DNA reads as TGTGCCACCCCATCCGGCCTCGGCTATGGCTACACCTTC.

The chain is built from TRBV6-5 and TRBJ2-1, with D possibly being TRBD1 (6 bases). The CDR3 contains 13 residues. V was shortened by 2 bases and J by 10 bases, with 12 bases between the two germline ends. Looked up from germline, CDR1 is MNHEY and CDR2 is SVGAGI. Here the CDR3 DNA reads TGTGCCAGCAGTTACGTCAGGGGATGGGAGCAGTTCTTC. Protein sequence: CASSYVRGWEQFF.

The V and J genes are TRBV19 and TRBJ2-7; TRBD1 is a possible D gene (6 bases). The germline V gene encodes CDR1 LNHDA and CDR2 SQIVND (reference sequence). The CDR3 is 15 residues long. Trimming cost V 4 bases and J 2 bases, with 15 bases left between them. The CDR3 DNA reads as TGTGCCAGTAGTACCCGGGACAAGGTAGCCTACGAGCAGTACTTC. Protein sequence: CASSTRDKVAYEQYF.

This clone has a handful of counts. The rearrangement uses TRBV27 and TRBJ1-3, with D uncertain. The germline V gene has CDR1 MNHEY and CDR2 SMNVEV (reference sequence). The ends were cut back, 5 bases at V and 4 bases at J, with 9 bases in the middle. This CDR3 is 13 amino acids long. CDR3: CASSSGVGNTIYF. The CDR3 nucleotides read TGTGCCAGCAGTAGCGGGGTAGGAAACACCATATATTTT.

V is TRBV7-8 and J is TRBJ2-7; D is uncertain. This CDR3 spans 16 amino acids. The V gene's germline CDR1 is SGHVS and CDR2 FQNEAQ. V lost 5 bases to trimming and J lost 1 base, with 18 bases between them. CDR3 protein: CASSILSSGSSYEQYF. The CDR3 DNA follows: TGTGCCAGCAGCATCTTAAGCTCCGGGTCGTCCTACGAGCAGTACTTC. The whole variable domain, filled in from reference TRBV7-8 and TRBJ2-7, reads GAGVSQSPRYKVAKRGQDVALRCDPISGHVSLFWYQQALGQGPEFLTYFQNEAQLDKSGLPSDRFFAERPEGSVSTLKIQRTQQEDSAVYLCASSILSSGSSYEQYFGPGTRLTVT.

With respect to this clone: Other nucleotide sequences from this sample produce the same CDR3. The rearrangement links TRBV19 to TRBJ2-3; 7 bases align to TRBD2. CDR1 LNHDA and CDR2 SQIVND come from the germline V gene (reference sequence). J lost 1 base, V lost 3 bases, and 1 base had no gene match. The CDR3 contains 14 residues. CDR3 region: CASSIAGGTDTQYF. DNA for the CDR3: TGTGCCAGTAGTATCGCGGGGGGCACAGATACGCAGTATTTT.

The rearrangement uses TRBV12-5 and TRBJ2-7; D unclear. Trimming left V 0 bases short and J 4 bases short, with 4 bases between. Germline loops: CDR1 LGHNT, CDR2 FRNRAP. The CDR3 is made up of 12 amino acids. CDR3 nucleotides: TGTGCTAGTGGTTTGGTAGGGTACGAGCAGTACTTC. It codes for CASGLVGYEQYF.

V and J are TRBV12-5 and TRBJ2-1; 7 bases agree with TRBD1. The CDR3 has 15 residues. Trimming cost V 3 bases and J 5 bases; bases outside gene matches: 7. Germline loops: CDR1 LGHNT, CDR2 FRNRAP. DNA for the CDR3: TGTGCTAGTGGTTTTGACAGGGAGTTGGACAATGAGCAGTTCTTC. It yields the protein CASGFDRELDNEQFF.

J is TRBJ2-7 and V is TRBV13, with D perhaps matching TRBD2 (5 bases). Germline V gene data show CDR1 as PRHDT and CDR2 as FYEKMQ (reference sequence). Trimming removed 3 bases from V and 3 bases from J, with 6 bases in between. The CDR3 has 12 amino acids. The CDR3 sequence: CASSFGDYEQYF. The CDR3 DNA reads TGTGCCAGCAGCTTCGGGGACTACGAGCAGTACTTC. The full variable domain, with the rest looked up from reference TRBV13 and TRBJ2-7, is AAGVIQSPRHLIKEKRETATLKCYPIPRHDTVYWYQQGPGQDPQFLISFYEKMQSDKGSIPDRFSAQQFSDYHSELNMSSLELGDSALYFCASSFGDYEQYFGPGTRLTVT.

The chain uses TRBV2 and TRBJ2-3; 8 positions match TRBD1. The CDR3 has 16 residues. Germline V lookup: CDR1 SNHLY, CDR2 FYNNEI. J gave up 8 bases and V 3 bases, and 13 bases lay outside the gene matches. For the CDR3, the DNA is TGTGCCAGCAGTGATTGGGAGACAGGGGCCACGATTACGCAGTATTTT. It translates to CASSDWETGATITQYF.

The rearrangement links TRBV4-3 to TRBJ1-1; 8 bases agree with TRBD1. The germline V gene has CDR1 LGHNA and CDR2 YSLEER. The CDR3 contains 16 residues. Trimming cost V 0 bases and J 5 bases; bases outside gene matches: 8. The CDR3 loop reads CASSQDGQGEGTEAFF. The CDR3 coding sequence is TGCGCCAGCAGCCAAGACGGACAGGGTGAAGGTACTGAAGCTTTCTTT.

The V gene is TRBV27, the J gene TRBJ2-7, with TRBD2 as a possible D gene (6 bases). V gave up 2 bases and J gave up 6 bases, with 11 bases separating them. Germline CDR1 reads MNHEY; CDR2 reads SMNVEV (reference sequence). The CDR3 has 13 residues. In DNA form, the CDR3 reads TGTGCCAGCAGTTTAAATGCGGGGCGCGAGCAGTACTTC. Protein product: CASSLNAGREQYF.

The chain links TRBV7-8 to TRBJ2-5; weak D call: TRBD1 (5 bases). Germline V gives CDR1 SGHVS, CDR2 FQNEAQ. Deletions cut 7 bases from V and 1 base from J, with 16 bases between. The CDR3 is 15 residues long. DNA of the CDR3: TGTGCCAGCAAAGGAGCCGGTGGGGCCCAAGAGACCCAGTACTTC. Protein product: CASKGAGGAQETQYF.

The chain links TRBV6-5 to TRBJ1-6; no clear D. V was pared by 7 bases and J by 9 bases, with 16 bases between. CDR1 and CDR2 from the germline V gene are MNHEY and SVGAGI. This CDR3 region has 14 residues. DNA for the CDR3: TGTGCCAGCACCACCCCGGGAATCGCTTCACCCCTCCACTTT. Protein product: CASTTPGIASPLHF.

This chain connects TRBV2 to TRBJ2-7; 8 bases line up with TRBD1. CDR3 length: 16 residues. The trim removed 1 base at V and 2 bases at J, leaving 7 bases unmatched. The germline V gene encodes CDR1 SNHLY and CDR2 FYNNEI. CDR3 bases: TGTGCCAGCAGTGAAGGGAGTGCAGGGGGCCCCTACGAGCAGTACTTC. It specifies CASSEGSAGGPYEQYF. Based on the CDR3 plus reference TRBV2 and TRBJ2-7, the full variable domain is EPEVTQTPSHQVTQMGQEVILRCVPISNHLYFYWYRQILGQKVEFLVSFYNNEISEKSEIFDDQFSVERPDGSNFTLKIRSTKLEDSAMYFCASSEGSAGGPYEQYFGPGTRLTVT.

The genes are TRBV10-2 and TRBJ1-2; the D gene is possibly TRBD1 (5 bases). Per the germline V gene, CDR1 is WSHSY and CDR2 is SAAADI. The CDR3 is 13 amino acids. Trimming took 7 bases from V and 1 from J, leaving 10 bases between them. Here the CDR3 reads CASIDQGNYGYTF. The CDR3 region has the DNA TGCGCCAGCATCGACCAGGGTAACTATGGCTACACCTTC.

The rearrangement uses TRBV7-2 and TRBJ2-7; 8 bases line up with TRBD2. The CDR3 length is 15 residues. Germline lookup yields CDR1 SGHTA and CDR2 FQGNSA. V trimming: 3 bases; J trimming: 2 bases; junction bases outside the gene matches: 6. This chain's CDR3 is CASSFSPGGAYEQYF. CDR3 coding DNA: TGTGCCAGCAGCTTTTCCCCCGGGGGGGCCTACGAGCAGTACTTC. The variable domain in full, with the rest retrieved from reference TRBV7-2 and TRBJ2-7, is GAGVSQSPSNKVTEKGKDVELRCDPISGHTALYWYRQSLGQGLEFLIYFQGNSAPDKSGLPSDRFSAERTGGSVSTLTIQRTQQEDSAVYLCASSFSPGGAYEQYFGPGTRLTVT.